This TCR beta chain appears in the sequencing data of a study of control samples from healthy donors and cancer patients. In this sample, this clone turned up once. Germline V gene lookup returns CDR1 SGHDT and CDR2 YYEEEE. With V trimmed by 4 bases and J by 8 bases, 13 bases remained unmatched. This CDR3 contains 16 residues. Here immunoSEQ multiplex PCR was the method, and the copy in TCRdb shows in-frame clones only, minus some. Of tens of thousands of clones detected, approximately 90% appear once; the ten largest clones hold approximately 7.2%. The chain combines TRBV5-6 with TRBJ1-4; 8 bases are a match to TRBD1. This receptor was taken from a man between 45 and 60 years old in good health. Sequenced material: blood. CDR3 amino acids: CASSRPHRGVGEKLFF. The CDR3 region has the DNA TGTGCCAGCAGCAGACCGCACAGGGGGGTAGGGGAAAAACTGTTTTTT. The entire variable domain, with the rest obtained from reference TRBV5-6 and TRBJ1-4, is as follows: DAGVTQSPTHLIKTRGQQVTLRCSPKSGHDTVSWYQQALGQGPQFIFQYYEEEERQRGNFPDRFSGHQFPNYSSELNVNALLLGDSALYLCASSRPHRGVGEKLFFGSGTQLSVL.